Listed here are 10 T cell receptor beta chains from one sample, sequenced in a study of cytomegalovirus exposure and HLA in healthy donors. The study ran its PCR with 60 Vbeta and 13 Jbeta primers. Only in-frame clones appear in the TCRdb table, and some are missing; sequencing was by immunoSEQ multiplex PCR. Of some 200,000 clones in the sample, around three quarters were seen once. Sequenced input: PBMCs. The receptors stem from a woman aged 30 to 39 in good health and CMV-seropositive.

J is TRBJ1-2 and V is TRBV5-6, with TRBD1 as a possible D gene (5 bases). Germline values: CDR1 SGHDT, CDR2 YYEEEE. V shed 5 bases and J shed 8 bases, with 19 bases lying between them. The CDR3 has 14 amino acids. The DNA of the CDR3 is TGTGCCAGCAGGGGGCAGGGTGGGTTGCAAGGCTACACCTTC. It is translated as CASRGQGGLQGYTF. Using reference TRBV5-6 and TRBJ1-2 for the parts outside the CDR3, the full variable domain is DAGVTQSPTHLIKTRGQQVTLRCSPKSGHDTVSWYQQALGQGPQFIFQYYEEEERQRGNFPDRFSGHQFPNYSSELNVNALLLGDSALYLCASRGQGGLQGYTFGSGTRLTVV.

Regarding this clone: Other DNA sequences in the sample encode the same CDR3. The rearrangement joins TRBV19 to TRBJ1-4, with a weak D call TRBD1 (5 bases). CDR3 length equals 14 residues. V was pared by 1 base and J by 7 bases, with 10 bases between. Germline CDR1 and CDR2: LNHDA and SQIVND (reference sequence). CDR3: CASSIAGFGEKLFF. The CDR3 coding sequence is TGTGCCAGTAGTATAGCAGGGTTCGGTGAAAAACTGTTTTTT. Variable domain in full (rest from reference TRBV19 and TRBJ1-4): DGGITQSPKYLFRKEGQNVTLSCEQNLNHDAMYWYRQDPGQGLRLIYYSQIVNDFQKGDIAEGYSVSREKKESFPLTVTSAQKNPTAFYLCASSIAGFGEKLFFGSGTQLSVL.

The V and J genes are TRBV27 and TRBJ1-1, with D perhaps matching TRBD1 (6 bases). Germline CDR1 is MNHEY and CDR2 is SMNVEV (reference sequence). This CDR3 is 14 amino acids long. Trimming removed 5 bases from V and 4 bases from J, with 14 bases in between. In nucleotides, the CDR3 is TGTGCCAGCAGTCCAAATATAGGGGGCACTGAAGCTTTCTTT. Encoded protein: CASSPNIGGTEAFF.

This clone occurred a few times. The chain has TRBV5-5 and TRBJ2-2, with D perhaps matching TRBD1 (5 bases). Looked up from germline, CDR1 is SGHKS and CDR2 is YYEKEE (reference sequence). V lost 2 bases and J 4 bases, leaving 9 bases between the germline ends. The CDR3 length is 14 residues. CDR3 in amino acids: CASSLSGPTGELFF. The CDR3 DNA reads as TGTGCCAGCAGCTTATCAGGGCCCACCGGGGAGCTGTTTTTT.

This clone has just a few counts. The chain joins TRBV25-1 to TRBJ1-1; D possibly corresponds to TRBD1 (5 bases). Germline V CDR1 and CDR2: MGHDK, SYGVNS. The CDR3 totals 14 residues. V was cut by 1 base and J by 5 bases, with 11 bases left in between. Here the CDR3 DNA reads TGTGCCAGCAGTGAATCGGGGGGTGGTACTGAAGCTTTCTTT. Encoded protein: CASSESGGGTEAFF.

This chain joins TRBV5-4 and TRBJ2-5; 12 bases are a match to TRBD2. CDR1 is SGHNT, CDR2 YYREEE, per germline (reference sequence). The CDR3 sequence is 18 residues long. J gave up 5 bases and V 2 bases, and 13 bases lay outside the gene matches. This CDR3 is CASSFAATSGGLRETQYF. CDR3 in DNA: TGTGCCAGCAGCTTCGCGGCTACTAGCGGGGGGCTACGCGAGACCCAGTACTTC.

Points on this clone: This may be a read error: a much more frequent sequence differs by one nucleotide. The genes are TRBV7-2 and TRBJ2-5; 7 positions match TRBD1. J was trimmed by 1 base and V by 4 bases; bases with no gene match: 3. The CDR3 length is 14 residues. Per germline, CDR1 SGHTA and CDR2 FQGNSA. The CDR3 coding sequence is TGTGCCAGCAGCTCACAGGGGTTCCAAGAGACCCAGTACTTC. Protein product: CASSSQGFQETQYF.

The chain is built from TRBV2 and TRBJ1-5; 8 bases line up with TRBD1. The V and J ends lost 4 bases and 5 bases, in that order; junction bases with no gene match: 7. The CDR3 has 15 residues. Per the germline V gene, CDR1 is SNHLY and CDR2 is FYNNEI. The CDR3 DNA reads TGTGCCAGCAGTGTACAGGGGGTTTCGTATCAGCCCCAGCATTTT. It is translated as CASSVQGVSYQPQHF.

V usage is TRBV6-5 and J usage is TRBJ1-1, with TRBD1 as a possible D gene (5 bases). This CDR3 comprises 15 residues. Germline loops: CDR1 MNHEY, CDR2 SVGAGI. The germline V and J ends were trimmed by 6 bases and 1 base, with 15 bases remaining between them. The CDR3: CASRLGGIGNTEAFF. CDR3 DNA sequence: TGTGCCAGCAGACTCGGGGGGATCGGGAACACTGAAGCTTTCTTT.

V usage is TRBV5-1 and J usage is TRBJ2-5, with TRBD2 identical over 7 bases. Germline lookup yields CDR1 SGHRS and CDR2 YFSETQ. Trimming at V came to 1 base and at J to 3 bases, leaving 9 bases not matched to a gene. The CDR3 loop spans 16 amino acids. The CDR3 spells CASSLTGGLGKETQYF. In DNA, the CDR3 is TGCGCCAGCAGCTTGACGGGGGGTTTGGGGAAAGAGACCCAGTACTTC.